The clone carrying this T cell receptor beta chain turned up a few times. No antigen is known for it. An even split of each subset's genomic DNA across several immunoSEQ plates was performed. Assay used: immunoSEQ multiplex PCR; TCRdb lists only in-frame clones, some missing. The data contain some 350,000 clones, approximately 79% of them seen just once; the ten biggest clones take up around a tenth. The sample comes from a study of shared clonotypes between healthy human individuals. Study-level findings and limits: It was observed that approximately 5% of naive CD4 clonotypes were shared across several donors.

CDR3 length: 15 amino acids. Germline V gives CDR1 LNHDA, CDR2 SQIVND (reference sequence). Trimming took off 3 bases at V and 4 bases at J, with 13 bases between the two ends. This receptor was obtained from a man younger than 40 in good health. The rearrangement links TRBV19 to TRBJ2-1, with no clear D. The sequencing sample was made of memory CD4+ T cells sorted from blood. As to subset: CD45RA-negative fraction. The chain's CDR3 is CASSIQEVGYNEQFF. Here the CDR3 DNA reads TGTGCCAGTAGTATCCAAGAAGTGGGATACAATGAGCAGTTCTTC.